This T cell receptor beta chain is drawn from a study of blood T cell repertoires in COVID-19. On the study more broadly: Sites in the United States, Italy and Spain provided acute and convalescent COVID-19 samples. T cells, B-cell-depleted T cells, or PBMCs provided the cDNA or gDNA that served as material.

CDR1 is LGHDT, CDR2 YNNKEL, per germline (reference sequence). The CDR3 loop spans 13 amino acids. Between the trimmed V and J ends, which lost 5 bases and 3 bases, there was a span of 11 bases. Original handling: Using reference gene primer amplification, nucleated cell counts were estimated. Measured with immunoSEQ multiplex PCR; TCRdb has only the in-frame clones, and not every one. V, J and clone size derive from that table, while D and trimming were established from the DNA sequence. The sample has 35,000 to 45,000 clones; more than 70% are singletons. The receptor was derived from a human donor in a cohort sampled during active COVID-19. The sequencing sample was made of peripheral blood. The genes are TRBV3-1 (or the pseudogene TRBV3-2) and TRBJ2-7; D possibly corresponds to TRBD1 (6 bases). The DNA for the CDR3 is TGTGCCAGCAGCTTGGACAGAGGCTACGAGCAGTACTTC. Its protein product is CASSLDRGYEQYF.